The 19 T cell receptor beta chains given below trace back to one sample, sequenced in a study of technical replicates of blood from a few donors. Assay: immunoSEQ multiplex PCR; the TCRdb copy retains only in-frame clones and omits some. Found here are around 17,000 clones, around 87% of them singletons; the top ten hold around 13%. The source material was PBMCs. The receptors were gathered from a human donor in good health.

This clone came up once. The CDR3 loop reads CASSGGTSGSNEQFF. As DNA, the CDR3 is TGTGCCAGCAGTGGGGGGACTAGCGGGAGTAATGAGCAGTTCTTC. The chain uses TRBV2 and TRBJ2-1; 14 nucleotides agree with TRBD2. The CDR3 consists of 15 residues. The germline CDR1 and CDR2 sequences are SNHLY and FYNNEI. V lost 4 bases, J lost 7 bases, and 3 bases stayed unmatched.

This chain uses TRBV11-2 with TRBJ2-5, with 7 bases identical to TRBD2. The length of the CDR3 is 15 residues. CDR1 SGHAT and CDR2 FQNNGV come from the germline V gene. The V and J ends lost 4 bases and 1 base, in that order; junction bases with no gene match: 6. CDR3 region: CASSYGSGTQETQYF. The CDR3 DNA reads TGTGCCAGCAGCTACGGGAGCGGGACCCAAGAGACCCAGTACTTC.

V usage is TRBV7-9 and J usage is TRBJ2-1; 7 positions agree with TRBD1. CDR1 is SEHNR, CDR2 FQNEAQ, per germline (reference sequence). V lost 3 bases to trimming and J lost 4 bases; unmatched junction nucleotides: 3. The CDR3 has 14 amino acids. The CDR3 region is CASSFDREYNEQFF. The CDR3 DNA follows: TGTGCCAGCAGCTTCGACAGGGAATACAATGAGCAGTTCTTC.

The chain employs TRBV5-1 and TRBJ2-3; 9 nucleotides align to TRBD1. The length of the CDR3 is 15 residues. The V gene end was trimmed by 4 bases and the J gene end by 4 bases; junction bases not matched to a gene: 7. Germline-derived CDR1 and CDR2 are SGHRS and YFSETQ. The CDR3 loop reads CASSRTGAGADTQYF. The CDR3 DNA reads as TGCGCCAGCAGCCGGACAGGGGCAGGGGCAGATACGCAGTATTTT.

The rearrangement uses TRBV19 and TRBJ2-1; TRBD1 might be the D (5 bases). This CDR3 has 19 amino acids. Per germline, CDR1 LNHDA and CDR2 SQIVND (reference sequence). Trimming stripped 1 base from V and 0 bases from J, with 19 bases between. The CDR3 here is CASSIGRWEGHSSYNEQFF. DNA of the CDR3: TGTGCCAGTAGTATAGGACGATGGGAAGGACATAGCTCCTACAATGAGCAGTTCTTC.

The V gene is TRBV5-4, the J gene TRBJ2-7; 11 bases fit TRBD1. CDR3 size: 15 residues. With 4 bases clipped from V and 5 bases from J, the junction kept 8 bases outside the gene matches. Germline loops: CDR1 SGHNT, CDR2 YYREEE (reference sequence). CDR3 region: CASSDRDRGVDEQYF. The CDR3 coding sequence is TGTGCCAGCAGCGACCGGGACAGGGGGGTCGACGAGCAGTACTTC.

The chain recombines TRBV19 with TRBJ1-1; tentative D call: TRBD1 (5 bases). The CDR3 is 16 residues long. The V end lost 3 bases, the J end lost 3 bases, and 17 bases lay between the germline ends. CDR1 is LNHDA, CDR2 SQIVND, per germline (reference sequence). The CDR3 DNA sequence: TGTGCCAGTAGTATGGCAACAGGTTTGGTAGACACTGAAGCTTTCTTT. Translated, it gives CASSMATGLVDTEAFF.

This sequence joins TRBV28 and TRBJ1-4, with D perhaps TRBD1 (5 bases). CDR3 size: 17 residues. V was cut by 6 bases and J by 4 bases, with 21 bases left in between. CDR1 and CDR2 (germline): MDHEN, SYDVKM. The CDR3 bases are TGTGCCAGCAGCTCATCAAGACTCCAGGGTCGTAATGAAAAACTGTTTTTT. The encoded protein is CASSSSRLQGRNEKLFF.

The rearrangement uses TRBV19 and TRBJ2-5; 16 bases map to TRBD2. The CDR3 has 15 amino acids. Trimming removed 4 bases from V and 5 bases from J; junction bases left unmatched: 1. Germline V CDR1 and CDR2: LNHDA, SQIVND (reference sequence). The DNA for the CDR3 is TGTGCCAGTAGTAAGGGACTAGCGGGAGGGGAGACCCAGTACTTC. The encoded protein is CASSKGLAGGETQYF.

The CDR3 loop is CASSPEPPLGAFF. The CDR3 bases are TGTGCCAGCTCACCAGAGCCCCCACTAGGAGCTTTCTTT. V usage is TRBV18 and J usage is TRBJ1-1; D uncertain. This CDR3 is 13 amino acids long. Trimming stripped 2 bases from V and 10 bases from J, with 14 bases between. Germline-derived CDR1 and CDR2 are KGHSH and LQKENI.

The chain is built from TRBV6-6 and TRBJ2-7; D is uncertain. The CDR3 consists of 12 residues. Trimming pared 4 bases from V and 2 bases from J, leaving 6 bases between. Germline CDR1 and CDR2: MNHNY and SVGAGI (reference sequence). DNA of the CDR3: TGTGCCAGCAGTTCTTTTCCCTACGAGCAGTACTTC. Translating gives CASSSFPYEQYF.

On this clone: The germline gene is not matched at one end of the junction; a read error may be the cause. This same CDR3 is encoded by further DNA sequences in the sample. The chain combines TRBV6-6 with TRBJ1-1; TRBD1 is a possible D gene (5 bases). Germline CDR1 MNHNY, CDR2 SVGAGI (reference sequence). The CDR3 sequence is 14 residues long. The CDR3 loop reads CASSYSDAGTEAFF. The CDR3, as DNA: TGCGCCAGCAGTTACTCGGACGCAGGGACTGAAGCTTTCTTT.

The genes are TRBV5-1 and TRBJ2-3, with 7 nucleotides matching TRBD2. The V gene's germline CDR1 is SGHRS and CDR2 YFSETQ. Trimming removed 0 bases from V and 6 bases from J; junction bases left unmatched: 10. This CDR3 is 16 amino acids long. CDR3 sequence reads: CASSLAGGLVKDTQYF. Here the CDR3 DNA reads TGCGCCAGCAGCTTGGCTGGAGGACTAGTTAAGGATACGCAGTATTTT.

A word on this clone: Likely a read error: the CDR3 ends without its conserved phenylalanine or tryptophan. It is unclear where the CDR3 begins or ends on the DNA, so no DNA is shown, and the CDR3 is as TCRdb lists it. The chain carries TRBV19 and TRBJ1-1; TRBD1, the table's D call, lacks a check against the DNA. CDR1 is LNHDA, CDR2 SQIVND, per germline (reference sequence). The CDR3 is made up of 11 amino acids, end residues included. The CDR3 sequence: CASSLGTGVSI.

This chain connects TRBV5-4 to TRBJ1-3, with D possibly matching TRBD1 (6 bases). Germline CDR1 reads SGHNT; CDR2 reads YYREEE (reference sequence). CDR3 size: 16 residues. V shed 3 bases and J shed 0 bases, with 13 bases lying between them. In DNA form, the CDR3 reads TGTGCCAGCAGCTGGGGGCGCATGAGCTCTGGAAACACCATATATTTT. It yields the protein CASSWGRMSSGNTIYF. The full variable domain, rest sourced from reference TRBV5-4 and TRBJ1-3, is ETGVTQSPTHLIKTRGQQVTLRCSSQSGHNTVSWYQQALGQGPQFIFQYYREEENGRGNFPPRFSGLQFPNYSSELNVNALELDDSALYLCASSWGRMSSGNTIYFGEGSWLTVV.

CDR3 loop: CASSLGLTQSTGELFF. The CDR3 DNA sequence: TGTGCCAGCAGCCTGGGCTTGACACAAAGCACCGGGGAGCTGTTTTTT. The chain uses TRBV5-4 and TRBJ2-2; D remains ambiguous. The V gene lost 4 bases and the J gene lost 4 bases, with 17 bases spanning the gap. Looked up from germline, CDR1 is SGHNT and CDR2 is YYREEE (reference sequence). This CDR3 is 16 amino acids long.

A note on this clone: One end of the junction does not line up with germline, which may come from a read error. V and J are TRBV6-5 and TRBJ1-4; D possibly corresponds to TRBD1 (6 bases). CDR1 is MNHEY and CDR2 is SVGAGI in the germline V gene. There are 15 residues in the CDR3. CDR3 amino acids: CATSSGGTTNEKLFF. The CDR3 DNA follows: TGTGCCACTTCCTCGGGGGGGACAACAAATGAAAAACTGTTTTTT.

The rearrangement links TRBV7-9 to TRBJ2-1; TRBD2 aligns across 8 bases. This CDR3 has 18 amino acids. The trim removed 4 bases at V and 8 bases at J, leaving 19 bases unmatched. Germline V gene lookup returns CDR1 SEHNR and CDR2 FQNEAQ (reference sequence). CDR3 sequence reads: CASSSTRPLPAGVDEQFF. The CDR3, as DNA: TGTGCCAGCAGCTCCACCCGCCCCCTCCCAGCGGGAGTGGATGAGCAGTTCTTC.

This sequence joins TRBV6-5 and TRBJ2-5, with a weak D call TRBD2 (7 bases). V was cut by 2 bases and J by 2 bases, with 15 bases left in between. The CDR3 spans 16 residues. CDR1 and CDR2 (germline): MNHEY, SVGAGI. The CDR3 region is CASSYLEGRGQETQYF. CDR3 bases: TGTGCCAGCAGTTACCTGGAGGGGAGGGGGCAAGAGACCCAGTACTTC.